This T cell receptor (beta chain) was found in a study of CD8+ T cells in alopecia areata (dated 2018 in TCRdb). About the full investigation: In both human patients and the C3H/HeJ mouse model, the study applied high-throughput TCRbeta sequencing to look at T cell clonal expansion in alopecia areata. Scalp tissue and sorted CD4+ and CD8+ peripheral blood T cells from patchy and totalis/universalis alopecia areata patients and from healthy controls were covered by human TCRbeta sequencing. RNA was obtained with the PAXgene miRNA kit for fixed scalp, the miRNeasy kit for PBMCs, and the RNeasy kit for mouse skin. TCRbeta CDR3 regions were amplified by immunoSEQ multiplex PCR using 35 Vbeta forward and 13 Jbeta reverse primers. Scalp clonality was compared among normal scalp (n=4), patchy alopecia areata scalp (n=8), and alopecia totalis/universalis scalp (n=8). Here is what the overall study found, with its caveats: Shared TCR sequences between patients were less evident than in mice, which may be partly attributable to HLA diversity in the patient population. Scalp TCR repertoire analysis is complicated because resident alphabeta T cells in normal human skin are also sequenced, whereas mouse skin is dominated by gammadelta T cells. Compared with normal scalp, lesional scalp, particularly in alopecia totalis/universalis, had higher clonality and more expanded CD8+ clones, which suggests antigenic drive.

The receptor library was made with the immunoSEQ multiplex PCR assay. To provide template for TCR sequencing, every sample had RNA extracted and reverse transcribed into cDNA. First-strand cDNA was synthesized with SuperScript III using a 2:1 mix of oligo-dT and random hexamers. Amplification bias was assessed with a synthetic immune receptor repertoire, and residual bias was removed computationally. The original pipeline was this. Raw reads were preprocessed to remove errors, and CDR3 was defined according to IMGT conventions as the region from the conserved cysteine to phenylalanine. Clonality was computed as 1 minus the Shannon entropy, with the entropy normalized by log2 of the number of productive unique TCRs. Whether scalp clones were CD4 or CD8 was inferred by matching scalp TCRbeta sequences against CD4 and CD8 repertoires sorted from blood. In its TCRdb copy, this immuneACCESS table keeps in-frame sequences only and misses some clones. Where compared with another copy, unresolved V genes explain less than half of these, and the others have no known cause. That table supplies the V and J calls and clone size; D and trimming were determined from the DNA. The sample table records about 110,000 clones; 50% to 60% of these occur just once. Roughly 25% of the sample is in the top ten clones.

A note on this clone: Its antigen specificity is not known. Nothing much larger sits one base from this clone, and base qualities are not available.

Taken from the germline V gene, the CDR1 and CDR2 loops are SGHTA and FQGNSA. V was cut back by 1 base and J by 6 bases, leaving a gap of 14 bases between them. Reading from cysteine to phenylalanine, the CDR3 counts 15 amino acids. Here the CDR3 DNA is all that survives: 45 bases in frame from base 1. Lesional scalp punch biopsies and peripheral blood were obtained from alopecia areata patients. PBMCs were separated by density centrifugation and stained for CD3, CD4 and CD8, after which CD4+ and CD8+ T cells were sorted on a FACSAria. Untreated alopecia areata patients were recruited as part of a multicenter biomarker study. In 4 or 5 patients from the biomarker study, blood CD8+ T cells were sorted further into NKG2D-low and NKG2D-high fractions.

Here the chain combines TRBV7-2 and TRBJ2-3, and possibly TRBD2, on 6 matching bases. Input material: NKG2D-low CD8+ T cells sorted from blood. Taken with the paper, the label for cell subset or site translates to: sorted CD8+ NKG2D-low blood T cells. This receptor was identified in a human donor with alopecia areata. The CDR3 region: CASSLDLAAGDTQYF. The sequence in DNA is TGTGCCAGCAGCTTAGATCTAGCCGCGGGGGATACGCAGTATTTT.